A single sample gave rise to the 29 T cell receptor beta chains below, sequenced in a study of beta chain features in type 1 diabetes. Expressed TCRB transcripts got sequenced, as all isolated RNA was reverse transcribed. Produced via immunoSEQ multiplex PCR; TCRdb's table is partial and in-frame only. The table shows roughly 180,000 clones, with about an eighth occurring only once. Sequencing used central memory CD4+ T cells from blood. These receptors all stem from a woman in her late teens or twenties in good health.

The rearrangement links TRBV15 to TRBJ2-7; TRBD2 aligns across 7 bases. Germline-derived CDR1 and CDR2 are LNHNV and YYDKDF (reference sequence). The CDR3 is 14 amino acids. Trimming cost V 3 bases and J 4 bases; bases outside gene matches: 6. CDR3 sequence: CATSRGTTGYEQYF. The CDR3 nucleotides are TGTGCCACCAGCAGGGGGACTACCGGATACGAGCAGTACTTC.

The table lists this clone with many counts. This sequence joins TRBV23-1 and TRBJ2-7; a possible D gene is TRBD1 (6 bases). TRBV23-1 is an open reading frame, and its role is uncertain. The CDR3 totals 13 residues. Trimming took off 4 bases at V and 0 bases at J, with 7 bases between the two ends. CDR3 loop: CASSPGHSYEQYF. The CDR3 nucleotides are TGCGCCAGCAGTCCGGGACACTCCTACGAGCAGTACTTC.

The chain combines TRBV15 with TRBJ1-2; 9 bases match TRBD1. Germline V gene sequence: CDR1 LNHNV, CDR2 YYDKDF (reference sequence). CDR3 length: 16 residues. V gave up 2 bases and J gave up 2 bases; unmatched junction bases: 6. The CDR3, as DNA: TGTGCCACCAGCAGAAGGGACAGGGACACGAACTATGGCTACACCTTC. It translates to CATSRRDRDTNYGYTF. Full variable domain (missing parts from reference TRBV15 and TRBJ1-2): DAMVIQNPRYQVTQFGKPVTLSCSQTLNHNVMYWYQQKSSQAPKLLFHYYDKDFNNEADTPDNFQSRRPNTSFCFLDIRSPGLGDTAMYLCATSRRDRDTNYGYTFGSGTRLTVV.

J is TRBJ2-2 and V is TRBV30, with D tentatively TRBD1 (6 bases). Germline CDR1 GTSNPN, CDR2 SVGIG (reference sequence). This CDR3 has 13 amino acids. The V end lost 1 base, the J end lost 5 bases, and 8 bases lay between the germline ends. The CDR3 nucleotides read TGTGCCTGGAGTGGAGGGGGAACCGGGGAGCTGTTTTTT. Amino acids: CAWSGGGTGELFF.

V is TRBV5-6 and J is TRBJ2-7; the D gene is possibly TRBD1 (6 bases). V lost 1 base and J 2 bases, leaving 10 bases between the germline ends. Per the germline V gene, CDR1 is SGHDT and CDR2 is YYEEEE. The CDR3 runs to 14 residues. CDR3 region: CASSLTRTAYEQYF. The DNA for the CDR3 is TGTGCCAGCAGCTTGACCCGGACAGCCTACGAGCAGTACTTC. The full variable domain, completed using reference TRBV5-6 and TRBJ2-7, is DAGVTQSPTHLIKTRGQQVTLRCSPKSGHDTVSWYQQALGQGPQFIFQYYEEEERQRGNFPDRFSGHQFPNYSSELNVNALLLGDSALYLCASSLTRTAYEQYFGPGTRLTVT.

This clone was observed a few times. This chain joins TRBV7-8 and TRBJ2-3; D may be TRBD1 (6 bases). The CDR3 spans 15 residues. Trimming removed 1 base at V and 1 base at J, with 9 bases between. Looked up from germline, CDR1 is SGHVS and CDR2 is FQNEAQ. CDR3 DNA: TGTGCCAGCAGCTTAGGGCCAGGGGGCACAGATACGCAGTATTTT. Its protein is CASSLGPGGTDTQYF.

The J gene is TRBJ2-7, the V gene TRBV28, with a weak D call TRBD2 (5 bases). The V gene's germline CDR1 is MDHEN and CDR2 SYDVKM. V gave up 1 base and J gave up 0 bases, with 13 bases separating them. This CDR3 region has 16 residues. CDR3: CASSLLIPAGSYEQYF. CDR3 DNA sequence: TGTGCCAGCAGTTTATTGATCCCTGCGGGCTCCTACGAGCAGTACTTC.

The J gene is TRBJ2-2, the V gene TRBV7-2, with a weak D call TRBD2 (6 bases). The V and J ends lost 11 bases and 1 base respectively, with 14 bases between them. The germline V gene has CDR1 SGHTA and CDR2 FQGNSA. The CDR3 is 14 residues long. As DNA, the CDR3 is TGTGCCCGGGGAGGCGACTGGAACACCGGGGAGCTGTTTTTT. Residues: CARGGDWNTGELFF.

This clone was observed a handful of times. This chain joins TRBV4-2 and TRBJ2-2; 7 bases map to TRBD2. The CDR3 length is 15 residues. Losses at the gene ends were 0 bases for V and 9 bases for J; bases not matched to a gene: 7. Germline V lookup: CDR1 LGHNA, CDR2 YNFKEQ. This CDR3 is CASSQDAGGGRELFF. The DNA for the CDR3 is TGTGCCAGCAGCCAAGATGCAGGCGGGGGTCGGGAGCTGTTTTTT.

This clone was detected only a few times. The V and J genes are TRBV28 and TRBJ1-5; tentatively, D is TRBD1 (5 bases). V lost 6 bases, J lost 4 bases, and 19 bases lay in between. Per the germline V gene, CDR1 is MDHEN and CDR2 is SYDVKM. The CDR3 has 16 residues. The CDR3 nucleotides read TGTGCCAGCAGCCGACCGTTCCAGGGAGGGAATCAGCCCCAGCATTTT. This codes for CASSRPFQGGNQPQHF. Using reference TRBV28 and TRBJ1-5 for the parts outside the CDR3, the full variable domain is DVKVTQSSRYLVKRTGEKVFLECVQDMDHENMFWYRQDPGLGLRLIYFSYDVKMKEKGDIPEGYSVSREKKERFSLILESASTNQTSMYLCASSRPFQGGNQPQHFGDGTRLSIL.

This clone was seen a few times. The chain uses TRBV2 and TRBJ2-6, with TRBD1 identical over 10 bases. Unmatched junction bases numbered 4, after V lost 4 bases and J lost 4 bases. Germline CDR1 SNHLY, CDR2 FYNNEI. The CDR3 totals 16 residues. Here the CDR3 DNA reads TGTGCCAGCAGTGGACAGGGGGCAGCCGGGGCCAACGTCCTGACTTTC. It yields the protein CASSGQGAAGANVLTF.

The CDR3 here is CASSFGGSNYGYTF. The DNA of the CDR3 is TGCGCCAGCAGCTTTGGAGGCTCTAACTATGGCTACACCTTC. V is TRBV5-1 and J is TRBJ1-2, with unresolved D. The germline V gene encodes CDR1 SGHRS and CDR2 YFSETQ. This CDR3 contains 14 residues. The V and J ends lost 2 bases and 0 bases respectively, with 8 bases between them.

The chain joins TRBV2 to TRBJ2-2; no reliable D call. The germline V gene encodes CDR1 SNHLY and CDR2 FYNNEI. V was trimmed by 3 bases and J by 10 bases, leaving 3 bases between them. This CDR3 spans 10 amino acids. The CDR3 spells CASSEAELFF. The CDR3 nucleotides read TGTGCCAGCAGTGAGGCGGAGCTGTTTTTT.

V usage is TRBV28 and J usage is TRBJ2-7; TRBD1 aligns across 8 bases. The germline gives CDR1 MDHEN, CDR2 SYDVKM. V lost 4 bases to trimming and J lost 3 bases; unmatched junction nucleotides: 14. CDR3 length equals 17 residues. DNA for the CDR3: TGTGCCAGCAGTTCCCTAGGCACGGTAGGACAGGGCTACGAGCAGTACTTC. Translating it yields CASSSLGTVGQGYEQYF. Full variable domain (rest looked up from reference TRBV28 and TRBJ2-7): DVKVTQSSRYLVKRTGEKVFLECVQDMDHENMFWYRQDPGLGLRLIYFSYDVKMKEKGDIPEGYSVSREKKERFSLILESASTNQTSMYLCASSSLGTVGQGYEQYFGPGTRLTVT.

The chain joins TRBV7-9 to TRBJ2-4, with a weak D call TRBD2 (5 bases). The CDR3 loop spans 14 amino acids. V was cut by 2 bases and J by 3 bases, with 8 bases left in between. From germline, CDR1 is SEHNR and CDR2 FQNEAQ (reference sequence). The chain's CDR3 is CASSLSGDKNIQYF. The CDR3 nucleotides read TGTGCCAGCAGCTTAAGCGGTGACAAAAACATTCAGTACTTC. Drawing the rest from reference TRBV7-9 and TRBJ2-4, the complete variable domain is DTGVSQNPRHKITKRGQNVTFRCDPISEHNRLYWYRQTLGQGPEFLTYFQNEAQLEKSRLLSDRFSAERPKGSFSTLEIQRTEQGDSAMYLCASSLSGDKNIQYFGAGTRLSVL.

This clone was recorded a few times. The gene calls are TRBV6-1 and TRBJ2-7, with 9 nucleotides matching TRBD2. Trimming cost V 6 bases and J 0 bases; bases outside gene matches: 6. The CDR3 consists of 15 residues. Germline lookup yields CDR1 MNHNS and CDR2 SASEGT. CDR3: CASRLSGSSSYEQYF. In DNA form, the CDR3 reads TGTGCCAGCAGGCTTAGCGGGAGCAGCTCCTACGAGCAGTACTTC.

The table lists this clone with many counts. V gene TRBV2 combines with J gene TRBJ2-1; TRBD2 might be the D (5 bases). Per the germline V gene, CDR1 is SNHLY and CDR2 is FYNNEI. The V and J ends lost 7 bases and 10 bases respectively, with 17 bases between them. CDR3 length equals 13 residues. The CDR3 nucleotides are TGTGCCAGCACCTATAGCGAGCGCAGGGAGCAGTTCTTC. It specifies CASTYSERREQFF.

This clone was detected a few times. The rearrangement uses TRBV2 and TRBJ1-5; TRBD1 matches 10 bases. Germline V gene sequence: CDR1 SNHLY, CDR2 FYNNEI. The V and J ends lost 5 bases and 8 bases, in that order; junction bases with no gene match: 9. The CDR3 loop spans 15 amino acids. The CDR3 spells CASSQDRGRGEPQHF. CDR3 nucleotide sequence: TGTGCCAGCAGTCAAGACAGGGGGCGCGGAGAGCCCCAGCATTTT.

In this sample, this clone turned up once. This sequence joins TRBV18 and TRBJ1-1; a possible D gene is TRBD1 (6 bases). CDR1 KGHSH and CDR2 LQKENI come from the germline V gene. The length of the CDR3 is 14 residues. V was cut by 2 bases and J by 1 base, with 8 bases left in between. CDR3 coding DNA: TGTGCCAGCTCACCATCGGGACAGAACACTGAAGCTTTCTTT. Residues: CASSPSGQNTEAFF.

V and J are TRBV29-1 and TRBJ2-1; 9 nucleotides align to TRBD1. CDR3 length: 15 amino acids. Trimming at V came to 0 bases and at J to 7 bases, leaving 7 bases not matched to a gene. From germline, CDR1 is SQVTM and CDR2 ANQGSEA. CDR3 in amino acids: CSVEDRGGQGNEQFF. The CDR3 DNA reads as TGCAGCGTTGAAGACCGGGGAGGACAGGGGAATGAGCAGTTCTTC.

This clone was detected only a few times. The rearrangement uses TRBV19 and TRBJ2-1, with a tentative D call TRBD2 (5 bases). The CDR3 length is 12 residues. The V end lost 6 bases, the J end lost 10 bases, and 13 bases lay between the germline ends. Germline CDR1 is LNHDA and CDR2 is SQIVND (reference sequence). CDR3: CASSPTGNEQFF. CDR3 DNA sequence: TGTGCCAGTAGCCCGACGGGAAACGAGCAGTTCTTC. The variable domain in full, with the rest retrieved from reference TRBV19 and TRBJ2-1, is DGGITQSPKYLFRKEGQNVTLSCEQNLNHDAMYWYRQDPGQGLRLIYYSQIVNDFQKGDIAEGYSVSREKKESFPLTVTSAQKNPTAFYLCASSPTGNEQFFGPGTRLTVL.

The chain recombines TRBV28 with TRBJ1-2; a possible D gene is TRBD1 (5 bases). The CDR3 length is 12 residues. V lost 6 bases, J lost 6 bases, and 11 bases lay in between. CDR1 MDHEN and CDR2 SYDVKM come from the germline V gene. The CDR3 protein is CASRILQDGYTF. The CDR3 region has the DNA TGTGCCAGCAGAATCTTACAGGATGGCTACACCTTC.

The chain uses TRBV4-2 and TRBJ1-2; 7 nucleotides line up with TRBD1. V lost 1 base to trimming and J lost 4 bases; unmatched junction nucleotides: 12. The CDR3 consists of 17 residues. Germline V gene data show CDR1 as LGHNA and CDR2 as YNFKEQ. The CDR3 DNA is TGTGCCAGCAGCCAAGGAGCTACCGACAGGGCCGGCTATGGCTACACCTTC. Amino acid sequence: CASSQGATDRAGYGYTF.

CDR3 sequence (DNA): TGTGCCAGCAGAGCCCCGGGACCGGGAGGGTATGGCTACACCTTC. Its translation is CASRAPGPGGYGYTF. The rearrangement joins TRBV27 to TRBJ1-2; D is perhaps TRBD1 (5 bases). The CDR3 contains 15 residues. Germline V gene lookup returns CDR1 MNHEY and CDR2 SMNVEV (reference sequence). V dropped 6 bases and J dropped 5 bases, with 19 bases sitting between them.

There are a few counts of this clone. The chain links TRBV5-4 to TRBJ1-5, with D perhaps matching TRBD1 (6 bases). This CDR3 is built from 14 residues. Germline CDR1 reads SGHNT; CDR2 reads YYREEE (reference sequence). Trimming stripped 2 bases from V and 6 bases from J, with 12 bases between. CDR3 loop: CASSFSGEGQPQHF. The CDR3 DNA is TGTGCCAGCAGCTTCTCAGGGGAGGGTCAGCCCCAGCATTTT.

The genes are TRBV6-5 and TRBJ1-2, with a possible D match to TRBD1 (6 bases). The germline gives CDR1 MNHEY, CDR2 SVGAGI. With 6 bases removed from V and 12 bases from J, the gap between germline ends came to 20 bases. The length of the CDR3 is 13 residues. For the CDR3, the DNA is TGTGCCAGCAGAACATCCCCCCCAGGGGATGACACCTTC. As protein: CASRTSPPGDDTF.

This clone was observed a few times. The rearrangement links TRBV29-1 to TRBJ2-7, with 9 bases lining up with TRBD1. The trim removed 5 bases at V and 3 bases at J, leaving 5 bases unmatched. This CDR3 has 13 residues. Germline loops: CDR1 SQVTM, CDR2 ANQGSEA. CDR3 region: CSVKQGAFYEQYF. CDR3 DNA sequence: TGCAGCGTTAAACAGGGGGCCTTCTACGAGCAGTACTTC.

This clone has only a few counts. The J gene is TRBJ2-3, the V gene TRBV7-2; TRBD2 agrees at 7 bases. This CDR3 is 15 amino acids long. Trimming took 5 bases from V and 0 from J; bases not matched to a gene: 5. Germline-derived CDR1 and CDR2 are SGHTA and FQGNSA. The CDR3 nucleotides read TGTGCCAGCAGCCCCCTTAGCGGGAGCACAGATACGCAGTATTTT. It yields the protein CASSPLSGSTDTQYF.

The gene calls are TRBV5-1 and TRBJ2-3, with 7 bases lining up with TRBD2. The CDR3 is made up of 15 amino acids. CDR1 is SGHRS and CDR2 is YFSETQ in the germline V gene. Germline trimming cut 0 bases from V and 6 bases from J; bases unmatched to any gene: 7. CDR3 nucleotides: TGCGCCAGCAGCTTGGAAGCGGGGTACGGCGATACGCAGTATTTT. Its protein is CASSLEAGYGDTQYF.